Listed below are T cell receptor beta chains from one sample, sequenced in a study of beta chain features in type 1 diabetes. Libraries were prepared by immunoSEQ multiplex PCR; TCRdb keeps only in-frame clonotypes and omits some of them. The table shows around 250,000 clones, with around 25% occurring only once. The sample consisted of naive CD4+ T cells from blood. All receptors derive from a woman in her 30s with type 1 diabetes. CDR3s include the opening cysteine and the closing phenylalanine or tryptophan. D genes are given only for firm matches. The listing skips clone size in some rows; elsewhere it reads once, few, many or a size class.

D gene	clone size	J gene	V gene	CDR3 protein	CDR3 DNA
TRBD1	few	TRBJ2-3	TRBV18	CASSPYGPGTGTDTQYF	TGTGCCAGCTCACCATACGGTCCCGGGACAGGCACAGATACGCAGTATTTT
TRBD1	few	TRBJ1-1	TRBV30	CAWSGQARAFF	TGTGCCTGGTCCGGACAGGCAAGAGCTTTCTTT
TRBD1	-	TRBJ1-1	TRBV7-9	CASSLDRGAEAFF	TGTGCCAGCAGCTTAGACAGGGGTGCTGAAGCTTTCTTT
TRBD2	few	TRBJ2-5	TRBV7-2	CASSSQSLSNRGGETQYF	TGTGCCAGCAGCTCCCAATCCCTTAGCAACCGGGGGGGAGAGACCCAGTACTTC
TRBD1	few	TRBJ2-7	TRBV19	CASSMSGQGNYEQYF	TGTGCCAGTAGTATGTCGGGACAGGGGAATTACGAGCAGTACTTC
TRBD1	few	TRBJ1-2	TRBV6-5	CASSYAGQGNYGYTF	TGTGCCAGCAGTTACGCGGGACAGGGAAACTATGGCTACACCTTC
TRBD2	-	TRBJ2-5	TRBV30	CAWNREGRETQYF	TGTGCCTGGAACCGGGAGGGCCGGGAGACCCAGTACTTC
-	-	TRBJ2-4	TRBV11-2	CASSSPPGLLAKNIQYF	TGTGCCAGCAGCTCACCACCGGGACTCCTAGCCAAAAACATTCAGTACTTC
TRBD2	few	TRBJ2-2	TRBV7-2	CASSSGLAAFANTGELFF	TGTGCCAGCAGCTCCGGACTAGCGGCGTTCGCGAACACCGGGGAGCTGTTTTTT
TRBD2	-	TRBJ2-5	TRBV29-1	CSVELAGVETQYF	TGCAGCGTTGAGCTAGCGGGAGTGGAGACCCAGTACTTC
TRBD1	-	TRBJ1-1	TRBV28	CASSLSTGGNTEAFF	TGTGCCAGCAGCCTGTCTACAGGGGGCAACACTGAAGCTTTCTTT
-	few	TRBJ2-3	TRBV30	CAWSVGQGTDTQYF	TGTGCCTGGAGTGTAGGGCAGGGGACAGATACGCAGTATTTT
TRBD1	-	TRBJ2-7	TRBV6-5	CASRQIRQGSRF	TGTGCCAGCAGACAAATCCGACAGGGCTCCCGCTTC
TRBD2	few	TRBJ2-5	TRBV5-1	CASSPSGREETQYF	TGCGCCAGCAGCCCATCGGGGAGGGAAGAGACCCAGTACTTC
TRBD2	few	TRBJ2-7	TRBV29-1	CSVGEDSGRAWDNEQYF	TGCAGCGTTGGGGAAGATAGCGGGAGGGCCTGGGATAACGAGCAGTACTTC
TRBD2	-	TRBJ2-7	TRBV6-5	CASSSGGTYEQYF	TGTGCCAGCAGTAGCGGGGGCACCTACGAGCAGTACTTC
-	few	TRBJ2-1	TRBV7-2	CASSLAWGENEQFF	TGTGCCAGCAGCTTAGCATGGGGGGAGAATGAGCAGTTCTTC
TRBD2	-	TRBJ2-1	TRBV28	CASSLTSGRNYNEQFF	TGTGCCAGCAGTTTAACTAGCGGGAGAAACTACAATGAGCAGTTCTTC
-	few	TRBJ1-2	TRBV30	CAWSVKGNGYTF	TGTGCCTGGAGTGTTAAGGGGAACGGCTACACCTTC
-	-	TRBJ1-5	TRBV2	CASRMQGQDQPQHF	TGTGCCAGCAGGATGCAGGGGCAAGATCAGCCCCAGCATTTT
TRBD2	few	TRBJ2-5	TRBV9	CASSVSGTSGEAQYF	TGTGCCAGCAGCGTTTCCGGGACTAGCGGGGAGGCCCAGTACTTC
-	few	TRBJ2-2	TRBV23-1	CASSPTVKPSRASNTGELFF	TGCGCCAGCAGTCCGACAGTTAAGCCATCTCGGGCCTCGAACACCGGGGAGCTGTTTTTT
TRBD2	-	TRBJ2-2	TRBV9	CASTPSGSGTGELFF	TGTGCCAGCACCCCCAGCGGGAGCGGCACCGGGGAGCTGTTTTTT
-	few	TRBJ2-7	TRBV5-5	CASSQQGSEQYF	TGTGCCAGCAGTCAACAGGGAAGCGAGCAGTACTTC
-	few	TRBJ2-7	TRBV30	CAWSLSSYEQYF	TGTGCCTGGAGTCTGAGCTCCTACGAGCAGTACTTC
TRBD2	few	TRBJ2-3	TRBV9	CASSLAGAPDTQYF	TGTGCCAGCAGCCTAGCGGGAGCTCCAGATACGCAGTATTTT
TRBD1	few	TRBJ1-2	TRBV27	CASRRDRDNGYTF	TGTGCCAGCAGAAGGGACAGGGACAATGGCTACACCTTC
TRBD2	-	TRBJ2-3	TRBV5-4	CASSRKTSGSLTDTQYF	TGTGCCAGCAGCAGGAAGACTAGCGGAAGCCTCACAGATACGCAGTATTTT
-	few	TRBJ2-7	TRBV13	CASTTYGSNSGSYEQYF	TGTGCCAGCACCACTTATGGGTCTAATAGCGGTTCCTACGAGCAGTACTTC
-	-	TRBJ2-3	TRBV4-1	CASSQERDFTDTQYF	TGCGCCAGCAGCCAAGAGCGGGACTTCACAGATACGCAGTATTTT
-	few	TRBJ2-7	TRBV28	CASAAGTYYEQYF	TGTGCCAGCGCCGCCGGGACTTACTACGAGCAGTACTTC
TRBD1	few	TRBJ2-7	TRBV23-1	CASINRQGRLHF	TGCGCCAGCATCAATCGACAGGGTAGACTCCACTTC
TRBD1	few	TRBJ2-7	TRBV27	CASSSRDRVNEQYF	TGTGCCAGCAGTTCCCGGGACAGGGTAAACGAGCAGTACTTC
-	-	TRBJ2-5	TRBV14	CASSLKAALKERTQYF	TGTGCCAGCAGCCTGAAAGCGGCCCTAAAAGAGAGGACCCAGTACTTC
-	-	TRBJ1-2	TRBV19	CASTGQANYGYTF	TGTGCCAGTACTGGGCAGGCGAACTATGGCTACACCTTC
-	-	TRBJ2-5	TRBV6-5	CASSYLETQYF	TGTGCCAGCAGTTATCTTGAGACCCAGTACTTC
TRBD2	-	TRBJ2-7	TRBV5-1	CASSLTTSGRRYF	TGCGCCAGCAGCCTAACGACTAGCGGGCGGCGGTACTTC
-	few	TRBJ1-2	TRBV4-2	CASSQDAGVDGYTF	TGTGCCAGCAGCCAAGACGCCGGGGTGGATGGCTACACCTTC
-	-	TRBJ2-4	TRBV7-3	CASSLSDGRFQYF	TGTGCCAGCAGCTTATCTGATGGGCGCTTTCAGTACTTC
-	once	TRBJ2-7	TRBV30	CAWSPPGTVSYEQYF	TGTGCCTGGAGTCCCCCGGGAACGGTATCCTACGAGCAGTACTTC
TRBD1	-	TRBJ2-5	TRBV29-1	CSVSGTGETQYF	TGCAGCGTTTCGGGGACAGGGGAGACCCAGTACTTC
-	once	TRBJ2-1	TRBV6-5	CASSYSGNYYYNEQFF	TGTGCCAGCAGTTACTCAGGTAACTACTACTACAATGAGCAGTTCTTC
TRBD2	-	TRBJ2-1	TRBV15	CATQISGRYNEQFF	TGTGCCACCCAAATCAGCGGGAGGTACAATGAGCAGTTCTTC
TRBD2	-	TRBJ2-3	TRBV28	CASSLLTSGLSTDTQYF	TGTGCCAGCAGTTTATTGACTAGCGGGTTAAGCACAGATACGCAGTATTTT
-	few	TRBJ1-2	TRBV30	CAWTDSNYGYTF	TGTGCCTGGACAGACTCAAACTATGGCTACACCTTC
-	-	TRBJ1-2	TRBV30	CAWSRGLNYGYTF	TGTGCCTGGAGTAGGGGTCTCAACTATGGCTACACCTTC
-	few	TRBJ1-4	TRBV29-1	CSVFKGEPNEKLFF	TGCAGCGTTTTCAAGGGGGAACCTAATGAAAAACTGTTTTTT
-	few	TRBJ1-2	TRBV11-1	CASSLTGQPEFYGYTF	TGTGCCAGCAGCCTTACCGGACAGCCGGAATTCTATGGCTACACCTTC
TRBD2	-	TRBJ2-7	TRBV29-1	CSARLGTRKGEQYF	TGCAGCGCTCGCTTGGGGACTAGAAAAGGCGAGCAGTACTTC
-	-	TRBJ2-5	TRBV5-1	CASSLDGQETQYF	TGCGCCAGCAGCTTGGACGGTCAAGAGACCCAGTACTTC
-	-	TRBJ2-7	TRBV29-1	CSVKTGRTSYEQYF	TGCAGCGTTAAGACAGGTCGAACGTCCTACGAGCAGTACTTC